The 15 T cell receptor beta chains given below trace back to one sample, sequenced in a study of identical twins. TCRdb reprocessed the 5' RACE reads with MiXCR, giving one entry per CDR3 protein. Seen here are roughly 1,500,000 distinct CDR3 sequences, roughly a third observed once, and the top ten hold over 0.25%. Sequencing was done on a sample of cord blood. These receptors were collected from a newborn girl in good health.

The chain has TRBV5-6 and TRBJ2-7; 9 bases are shared with TRBD2. This CDR3 spans 13 amino acids. The V segment lost 6 bases and the J segment 6 bases; nucleotides outside the gene matches: 7. CDR1 is SGHDT, CDR2 YYEEEE, per germline. The CDR3 DNA sequence: TGTGCCAGCACCAGGAGTAGCGGGGGCGAGCAGTACTTC. Its translation is CASTRSSGGEQYF. Based on the CDR3 plus reference TRBV5-6 and TRBJ2-7, the full variable domain is DAGVTQSPTHLIKTRGQQVTLRCSPKSGHDTVSWYQQALGQGPQFIFQYYEEEERQRGNFPDRFSGHQFPNYSSELNVNALLLGDSALYLCASTRSSGGEQYFGPGTRLTVT.

This chain links TRBV4-2 with TRBJ2-5, with D perhaps TRBD1 or TRBD2 (6 bases each). TRBJ2-7 matches the DNA end more closely, so the J call is doubtful. The length of the CDR3 is 12 residues. The germline V gene has CDR1 LGHNA and CDR2 YNFKEQ. In DNA, the CDR3 is TGTGCCAGCAGAACACAGGGAGGCGAGCAGTACTTC. Its translation: CASRTQGGEQYF.

This chain joins TRBV27 and TRBJ2-5, with TRBD2 matching 9 bases. The CDR3 contains 13 residues. Germline V lookup: CDR1 MNHEY, CDR2 SMNVEV (reference sequence). The V gene end was trimmed by 2 bases and the J gene end by 11 bases; junction bases not matched to a gene: 6. The CDR3 DNA is TGTGCCAGCAGTTTAAGTGCTAGCGGGGAGCAGTACTTC. Residues: CASSLSASGEQYF.

This clonotype was seen a few times. J is TRBJ2-7 and V is TRBV27; maybe TRBD1 (5 bases). CDR1 and CDR2 from the germline V gene are MNHEY and SMNVEV (reference sequence). This CDR3 is built from 15 residues. The V end was cut by 8 bases, the J end by 0 bases, with 17 bases between. DNA of the CDR3: TGTGCCAGCGGACAAAGCGACAGTAGCTCCTACGAGCAGTACTTC. Amino acid sequence: CASGQSDSSSYEQYF.

The rearrangement uses TRBV3-1 and TRBJ1-6; D perhaps matches TRBD1 (5 bases). This CDR3 comprises 19 residues. Between the trimmed V and J ends, which lost 0 bases and 0 bases, there was a span of 15 bases. The germline CDR1 and CDR2 sequences are LGHDT and YNNKEL (reference sequence). CDR3 protein: CASSQDWRGGSSYNSPLHF. The CDR3 DNA sequence: TGTGCCAGCAGCCAAGATTGGAGGGGCGGAAGCTCCTATAATTCACCCCTCCACTTT.

Remarks on this clonotype: A single base separates this from a much larger clone, so it may be a read error. The J gene is TRBJ2-7, the V gene TRBV3-1; D call uncertain. CDR3 length: 12 residues. Trimming stripped 1 base from V and 5 bases from J, with 6 bases between. Looked up from germline, CDR1 is LGHDT and CDR2 is YNNKEL (reference sequence). This CDR3 is CASSQASHEQYF. The CDR3 nucleotides are TGTGCCAGCAGCCAAGCTTCCCACGAGCAGTACTTC.

On this clonotype itself: It is likely a read error: a sequence one base away is far more abundant. The chain combines TRBV4-1 with TRBJ2-1; no clear D gene. CDR1 MGHRA and CDR2 YSYEKL come from the germline V gene. The CDR3 is made up of 11 amino acids. The CDR3 nucleotides are TGCGCCAGCAGCCGTTACAATGGGCAGTTCTTC. It yields the protein CASSRYNGQFF.

A few counts support this clonotype. This chain connects TRBV5-6 to TRBJ2-5; D is unresolved. Germline lookup yields CDR1 SGHDT and CDR2 YYEEEE. The CDR3 extends over 13 amino acids. V was shortened by 3 bases and J by 1 base, with 7 bases between the two germline ends. The CDR3 DNA reads as TGTGCCAGCAGCTCTCCTCTCCAAGAGACCCAGTACTTC. It is translated as CASSSPLQETQYF.

Only a few counts were recorded for this clonotype. The chain uses TRBV6-1 and TRBJ2-3, with D perhaps TRBD2 (5 bases). CDR1 MNHNS and CDR2 SASEGT come from the germline V gene. The CDR3 is 14 amino acids. The V gene lost 2 bases and the J gene lost 6 bases, with 12 bases spanning the gap. CDR3 bases: TGTGCCAGCAGTGAAAGGGAGTTCAGGGATACGCAGTATTTT. Its translation is CASSEREFRDTQYF.

This clonotype has just a few counts. The rearrangement uses TRBV4-2 and TRBJ1-5, with a tentative D call TRBD1 (6 bases). Between the trimmed V and J ends, which lost 3 bases and 0 bases, there was a span of 15 bases. This CDR3 has 17 amino acids. Germline lookup yields CDR1 LGHNA and CDR2 YNFKEQ. CDR3 amino acids: CASSQGPGTYSNQPQHF. Here the CDR3 DNA reads TGTGCCAGCAGCCAGGGTCCCGGGACATATAGCAATCAGCCCCAGCATTTT.

This sequence joins TRBV11-2 and TRBJ2-7; D gene unclear. Germline CDR1 and CDR2: SGHAT and FQNNGV. The length of the CDR3 is 14 residues. With 0 bases removed from V and 2 bases from J, the gap between germline ends came to 8 bases. CDR3 in DNA: TGTGCCAGCAGCTTAGAGAGCTTCACCTACGAGCAGTACTTC. This gives the protein CASSLESFTYEQYF.

This clonotype was picked up a small number of times. This rearrangement joins TRBV28 to TRBJ1-2; 8 bases line up with TRBD1. V dropped 5 bases and J dropped 4; count of bases not matched to a gene: 6. Germline lookup yields CDR1 MDHEN and CDR2 SYDVKM. The CDR3 covers 14 residues. Here the CDR3 reads CASSHGQGSYGYTF. Written as DNA, the CDR3 is TGTGCCAGCAGTCACGGACAGGGAAGCTATGGCTACACCTTC.

This clonotype was seen more than once but under ten times. The chain carries TRBV12-3 or TRBV12-4 and TRBJ1-2; D gene uncertain. The germline V and J ends were trimmed by 3 bases and 2 bases, with 7 bases remaining between them. CDR3 size: 13 residues. DNA for the CDR3: TGTGCCAGCAGTTTGATCGAGAACTATGGCTACACCTTC. As protein: CASSLIENYGYTF.

DNA for the CDR3: TGTGCCACCGGACAGAGCAGCAATCAGCCCCAGCATTTT. It specifies CATGQSSNQPQHF. This chain connects TRBV30 to TRBJ1-5, with D tentatively TRBD1 (6 bases). CDR1 and CDR2 (germline): GTSNPN, SVGIG (reference sequence). The CDR3 sequence is 13 residues long. V was trimmed by 8 bases and J by 1 base, leaving 12 bases between them.

This clonotype was seen a handful of times. V usage is TRBV7-4 and J usage is TRBJ1-1; maybe TRBD1 (6 bases). This CDR3 is 14 amino acids long. Germline CDR1 reads SGHVT; CDR2 reads SQSDAQ. With 5 bases removed from V and 1 base from J, the gap between germline ends came to 11 bases. DNA for the CDR3: TGTGCCAGCAGCCGGGGACACTCGAACACTGAAGCTTTCTTT. Protein sequence: CASSRGHSNTEAFF.